Following are 16 T cell receptor beta chains from one sample sequenced in a study of blood T cells in healthy people across ages. A J-beta primer mix and a sample-barcoded 5' primer were used in a second PCR of roughly 6 to 12 cycles. MiXCR was run by TCRdb on the 5' RACE reads, yielding one entry per CDR3 protein. The sample includes approximately 700,000 distinct CDR3 sequences, roughly 32% seen only once; the top ten take about 16%. The sample comprised blood. The receptors here all came from an elderly woman in good health.

The chain links TRBV7-3 to TRBJ2-7; 8 bases line up with TRBD1. Germline V gene sequence: CDR1 SGHTA, CDR2 FQGTGA. V lost 5 bases, J lost 12 bases, and 9 bases stayed unmatched. There are 12 residues in the CDR3. Here the CDR3 DNA reads TGTGCCAGCAGCCCAGGACAGGGCGGGCGGTACTTC. It codes for CASSPGQGGRYF. Looking up the rest from reference TRBV7-3 and TRBJ2-7 gives the full variable domain: GAGVSQTPSNKVTEKGKYVELRCDPISGHTALYWYRQSLGQGPEFLIYFQGTGAADDSGLPNDRFFAVRPEGSVSTLKIQRTERGDSAVYLCASSPGQGGRYFGPGTRLTVT.

The count of this clonotype is one. A clone one base away is much larger, so this may be a read error. The V gene is TRBV30, the J gene TRBJ2-7, with D uncertain. The CDR3 totals 12 residues. Germline CDR1 and CDR2: GTSNPN and SVGIG (reference sequence). CDR3: CAWSYRSYERYF. CDR3 nucleotide sequence: TGTGCCTGGAGTTACCGGTCCTACGAGCGGTACTTC.

This clonotype has at least ten counts. V usage is TRBV9 and J usage is TRBJ2-3; 12 nucleotides agree with TRBD2. The CDR3 spans 17 residues. Looked up from germline, CDR1 is SGDLS and CDR2 is YYNGEE. J lost 3 bases, V lost 4 bases, and 9 bases had no gene match. The CDR3 DNA sequence: TGTGCCAGCAGCACTACTAGCGGGGGGACATATACAGATACGCAGTATTTT. The encoded protein is CASSTTSGGTYTDTQYF.

Many counts were recorded for this clonotype. The genes are TRBV5-6 and TRBJ2-3; D is possibly TRBD2 (6 bases). V was clipped by 4 bases and J by 1 base, with 13 bases between them. Germline values: CDR1 SGHDT, CDR2 YYEEEE. This CDR3 is built from 15 residues. CDR3 bases: TGTGCCAGCAGCCGTCTCCCGGGGGGCACAGATACGCAGTATTTT. This sequence encodes CASSRLPGGTDTQYF.

This clonotype was seen at least ten times. The V and J genes are TRBV18 and TRBJ1-6; no clear D gene. CDR1 is KGHSH and CDR2 is LQKENI in the germline V gene. CDR3 size: 16 residues. Trimming pared 1 base from V and 7 bases from J, leaving 14 bases between. CDR3 loop: CASSPQGAGNNSPLHF. The CDR3 region has the DNA TGTGCCAGCTCACCACAAGGTGCGGGGAACAATTCACCCCTCCACTTT.

In this sample, this clonotype turned up a few times. This chain joins TRBV7-9 and TRBJ1-6; D is possibly TRBD1 (6 bases). Germline lookup yields CDR1 SEHNR and CDR2 FQNEAQ (reference sequence). The CDR3 is made up of 15 amino acids. V lost 5 bases to trimming and J lost 7 bases, with 15 bases between them. CDR3 sequence: CASSLLSGANSPLHF. The CDR3 DNA follows: TGTGCCAGCAGCCTATTATCAGGGGCGAATTCACCCCTCCACTTT.

On this clonotype: Sequence at one end of the junction differs from germline and may be a read error. The chain has TRBV11-3 and TRBJ2-3; D ambiguous. CDR1 and CDR2 from the germline V gene are SGHNT and YENEEA. The CDR3 length is 15 residues. In DNA form, the CDR3 reads TGTGCCGGCAGTCGCCGCGGTGGGAGCACAGATACGCAGTATTTT. Amino acid sequence: CAGSRRGGSTDTQYF.

Comment on this clonotype: Just one base apart from a much larger clone, this may be a read error. The gene calls are TRBV24-1 and TRBJ2-3, with D perhaps TRBD1 or TRBD2 (5 bases each). CDR1 is KGHDR, CDR2 SFDVKD, per germline. The CDR3 is made up of 15 amino acids. CDR3 DNA: TGTGCCACCAGTGATTCCCAGGGAGCAGCAGATACGCGGTATTTT. Translated, it gives CATSDSQGAADTRYF.

In its sample, this clonotype was seen many times. The chain uses TRBV20-1 and TRBJ2-5; 8 nucleotides match TRBD2. The CDR3 length is 21 residues. The V segment lost 0 bases and the J segment 2 bases; nucleotides outside the gene matches: 23. The germline CDR1 and CDR2 sequences are DFQATT and SNEGSKA (reference sequence). The CDR3 region has the DNA TGCAGTGCTAGAGACCTTTTTGGGAATGTCGGAGACGGGGGGGTTCAAGAGACCCAGTACTTC. It translates to CSARDLFGNVGDGGVQETQYF.

The chain recombines TRBV28 with TRBJ1-4; D is possibly TRBD1 (5 bases). V was pared by 8 bases and J by 5 bases, with 21 bases between. Germline CDR1 and CDR2: MDHEN and SYDVKM. The CDR3 runs to 16 residues. CDR3 in amino acids: CASGQPDGDRNEKLFF. In DNA form, the CDR3 reads TGTGCCAGCGGACAACCGGACGGAGACAGAAATGAAAAACTGTTTTTT.

At least ten counts were recorded for this clonotype. The J gene is TRBJ2-7, the V gene TRBV5-1; no definite D call. CDR1 and CDR2 (germline): SGHRS, YFSETQ. CDR3 length equals 14 residues. Deletions cut 1 base from V and 4 bases from J, with 12 bases between. Here the CDR3 reads CASSLNPDGYEQYF. CDR3 nucleotide sequence: TGCGCCAGCAGCTTGAATCCGGACGGATACGAGCAGTACTTC.

This clonotype has a handful of counts. Here the CDR3 reads CASSLTGAGGLSTDTQYF. The CDR3 DNA reads TGTGCCAGCAGCCTGACAGGGGCGGGGGGCCTAAGCACAGATACGCAGTATTTT. The chain joins TRBV6-2 or TRBV6-3 to TRBJ2-3; D possibly matches TRBD1 or TRBD2 (8 bases each). The germline V gene has CDR1 MNHEY and CDR2 SVGEGT. The V end was cut by 6 bases, the J end by 0 bases, with 22 bases between. The CDR3 totals 18 residues.

At least ten counts were recorded for this clonotype. This sequence joins TRBV12-3 or TRBV12-4 and TRBJ2-7; 9 bases are shared with TRBD1. There are 14 residues in the CDR3. V dropped 5 bases and J dropped 6; count of bases not matched to a gene: 8. This CDR3 is CASSPTGQGGEQYF. The CDR3 DNA sequence: TGTGCCAGCAGTCCGACGGGACAGGGCGGCGAGCAGTACTTC.

The chain links TRBV5-1 to TRBJ1-1; D gene ambiguous. The ends were cut back, 4 bases at V and 4 bases at J, with 11 bases in the middle. CDR1 is SGHRS and CDR2 is YFSETQ in the germline V gene. This CDR3 has 13 residues. Here the CDR3 DNA reads TGCGCCAGCAGCCCTGCGGTGGGCACTGAAGCTTTCTTT. The encoded protein is CASSPAVGTEAFF.

In this sample, this clonotype turned up a few times. The chain has TRBV4-1 and TRBJ1-4; D may be TRBD1 (6 bases). Trimming took 1 base from V and 4 from J, leaving 13 bases between them. Germline loops: CDR1 MGHRA, CDR2 YSYEKL. The CDR3 totals 16 residues. CDR3 sequence: CASSQAGTPINEKLFF. The CDR3 nucleotides read TGCGCCAGCAGCCAAGCTGGGACACCGATTAATGAAAAACTGTTTTTT.

This chain uses TRBV5-1 with TRBJ2-5, with D possibly being TRBD1 or TRBD2 (6 bases each). V lost 4 bases and J 4 bases, leaving 11 bases between the germline ends. Germline CDR1 SGHRS, CDR2 YFSETQ. The CDR3 is 13 amino acids. CDR3 protein: CASSPRGPETQYF. DNA of the CDR3: TGCGCCAGCAGCCCCCGGGGGCCAGAGACCCAGTACTTC.